The 20 T cell receptor beta chains below were found in one sample sequenced in a study of T cell repertoires in cytomegalovirus infection. Each CDR3 protein is one row after TCRdb ran MiXCR on the reads. The table records hundreds of thousands of distinct CDR3 sequences, about 10% of them present only once. Material for sequencing was PBMCs. These receptors were taken from a human donor in good health (CMV status not recorded). Some clones in this sample may be carry-over from other donors' samples.

This clonotype was seen repeatedly, ten times or more. This chain uses TRBV27 with TRBJ2-3, with 8 bases matching TRBD2. The length of the CDR3 is 13 residues. Germline CDR1 is MNHEY and CDR2 is SMNVEV (reference sequence). The V gene end was trimmed by 6 bases and the J gene end by 4 bases; junction bases not matched to a gene: 3. The DNA of the CDR3 is TGTGCCAGCAGGGGAGCGGGAGCAGATACGCAGTATTTT. Its protein is CASRGAGADTQYF.

V is TRBV20-1 and J is TRBJ1-3; D is unclear. The germline V gene encodes CDR1 DFQATT and CDR2 SNEGSKA (reference sequence). The ends were cut back, 1 base at V and 4 bases at J, with 5 bases in the middle. This CDR3 is built from 12 residues. The CDR3 spells CSARGKGNTIYF. The CDR3 nucleotides are TGCAGTGCTAGAGGAAAAGGAAACACCATATATTTT.

There are many counts of this clonotype. The genes are TRBV11-2 and TRBJ2-1; the D is unclear. CDR3 length equals 17 residues. Germline V gives CDR1 SGHAT, CDR2 FQNNGV. Trimming pared 0 bases from V and 0 bases from J, leaving 12 bases between. The CDR3 DNA reads as TGTGCCAGCAGCTTAGATCAATCTGGTGTCTCCTACAATGAGCAGTTCTTC. Translated, it gives CASSLDQSGVSYNEQFF.

This clonotype appeared many times. This chain links TRBV7-2 with TRBJ1-4; TRBD1 matches at 8 bases. The CDR3 totals 14 residues. V dropped 5 bases and J dropped 8; count of bases not matched to a gene: 7. Germline V CDR1 and CDR2: SGHTA, FQGNSA. CDR3 DNA sequence: TGTGCCAGCAGCCGGACAGGGCATTTCGAAAAACTGTTTTTT. It encodes CASSRTGHFEKLFF. The full variable domain, its missing parts supplied by reference TRBV7-2 and TRBJ1-4, is GAGVSQSPSNKVTEKGKDVELRCDPISGHTALYWYRQSLGQGLEFLIYFQGNSAPDKSGLPSDRFSAERTGGSVSTLTIQRTQQEDSAVYLCASSRTGHFEKLFFGSGTQLSVL.

This clonotype was seen ten or more times. V is TRBV28 and J is TRBJ2-7; 7 bases match TRBD2. Germline V lookup: CDR1 MDHEN, CDR2 SYDVKM. V lost 0 bases and J lost 7; bases outside the gene matches: 0. The CDR3 has 12 residues. The CDR3 coding sequence is TGTGCCAGCAGTTTATGGCGGGAGGAGCAGTACTTC. Residues: CASSLWREEQYF.

The table lists this clonotype with a few counts. The CDR3 bases are TGTGCCAGCAGTTCCGGGACAGGTAATTTCAATGAGCAGTTCTTC. As protein: CASSSGTGNFNEQFF. The chain is built from TRBV7-9 and TRBJ2-1, with 8 bases aligning to TRBD1. Germline V gene sequence: CDR1 SEHNR, CDR2 FQNEAQ (reference sequence). Trimming cost V 6 bases and J 6 bases; bases outside gene matches: 10. The CDR3 runs to 15 residues.

V usage is TRBV11-3 and J usage is TRBJ2-1; TRBD2 aligns across 8 bases. CDR1 and CDR2 (germline): SGHNT, YENEEA. Germline trimming cut 4 bases from V and 4 bases from J; bases unmatched to any gene: 18. The CDR3 has 19 residues. The CDR3 sequence: CASSSRPGGQTAGYNEQFF. As DNA, the CDR3 is TGTGCCAGCAGCTCTCGTCCGGGGGGGCAAACGGCTGGGTACAATGAGCAGTTCTTC. The variable domain in full, completed from reference TRBV11-3 and TRBJ2-1, reads EAGVVQSPRYKIIEKKQPVAFWCNPISGHNTLYWYLQNLGQGPELLIRYENEEAVDDSQLPKDRFSAERLKGVDSTLKIQPAELGDSAVYLCASSSRPGGQTAGYNEQFFGPGTRLTVL.

The chain joins TRBV18 to TRBJ2-2; no clear D gene. The CDR3 consists of 14 residues. Germline CDR1 KGHSH, CDR2 LQKENI. V lost 0 bases, J lost 4 bases, and 6 bases lay in between. DNA of the CDR3: TGTGCCAGCTCACCACCTCTAGTCACCGGGGAGCTGTTTTTT. Amino acid sequence: CASSPPLVTGELFF.

This clonotype was seen repeatedly, ten times or more. V usage is TRBV6-5 and J usage is TRBJ1-5; TRBD1 aligns across 8 bases. CDR1 and CDR2 (germline): MNHEY, SVGAGI. This CDR3 contains 15 residues. V was clipped by 6 bases and J by 2 bases; unmatched bases: 6. In DNA, the CDR3 is TGTGCCAGCAGGTCGGGACAGGCGGGCAATCAGCCCCAGCATTTT. Translating gives CASRSGQAGNQPQHF.

There are many counts of this clonotype. The gene calls are TRBV14 and TRBJ2-7; D gene uncertain. This CDR3 contains 13 residues. CDR1 and CDR2 from the germline V gene are SGHDN and FVKESK. The V end lost 4 bases, the J end lost 1 base, and 8 bases lay between the germline ends. Written as DNA, the CDR3 is TGTGCCAGCAGCCTCAGTCGATCCTACGAGCAGTACTTC. Translating gives CASSLSRSYEQYF.

The rearrangement links TRBV2 to TRBJ2-4; D is perhaps TRBD2 (6 bases). The CDR3 runs to 13 residues. From germline, CDR1 is SNHLY and CDR2 FYNNEI. The germline V and J ends were trimmed by 6 bases and 11 bases, with 17 bases remaining between them. CDR3 in amino acids: CASRGLSSPLQYF. The CDR3 DNA sequence: TGTGCCAGCAGGGGACTCTCTTCCCCCCTTCAGTACTTC.

This clonotype has at least ten counts. V is TRBV7-2 and J is TRBJ2-7, with 9 bases that match TRBD1. Germline-derived CDR1 and CDR2 are SGHTA and FQGNSA. The CDR3 covers 14 residues. V shed 6 bases, J shed 3 bases, and the junction held 6 bases outside the gene matches. The CDR3 DNA sequence: TGTGCCAGCAGACGACAGGGGGACTACTACGAGCAGTACTTC. Translation gives CASRRQGDYYEQYF.

This clonotype has at least ten counts. The V and J genes are TRBV28 and TRBJ1-5, with TRBD1 as a possible D gene (5 bases). There are 16 residues in the CDR3. The V and J ends lost 6 bases and 0 bases respectively, with 15 bases between them. CDR1 is MDHEN and CDR2 is SYDVKM in the germline V gene. The CDR3 region is CASSGGSSHSNQPQHF. In DNA, the CDR3 is TGTGCCAGCAGCGGGGGAAGTAGCCATAGCAATCAGCCCCAGCATTTT.

V gene TRBV19 combines with J gene TRBJ2-3; D perhaps matches TRBD2 (7 bases). CDR3 size: 14 residues. Germline V CDR1 and CDR2: LNHDA, SQIVND (reference sequence). CDR3 residues: CAAQGRGRPDTQYF. DNA of the CDR3: TGTGCTGCTCAAGGGCGGGGGCGGCCAGATACGCAGTATTTT.

This clonotype has at least ten counts. The chain links TRBV5-6 to TRBJ2-5, with TRBD1 matching 8 bases. CDR1 SGHDT and CDR2 YYEEEE come from the germline V gene. With 4 bases clipped from V and 5 bases from J, the junction kept 10 bases outside the gene matches. The length of the CDR3 is 15 residues. The CDR3 loop reads CASSQTAGGAETQYF. The CDR3 region has the DNA TGTGCCAGCAGCCAGACGGCAGGGGGCGCGGAGACCCAGTACTTC. The full variable domain, rest sourced from reference TRBV5-6 and TRBJ2-5, is DAGVTQSPTHLIKTRGQQVTLRCSPKSGHDTVSWYQQALGQGPQFIFQYYEEEERQRGNFPDRFSGHQFPNYSSELNVNALLLGDSALYLCASSQTAGGAETQYFGPGTRLLVL.

This clonotype was seen ten or more times. This CDR3 is CASRASGSDNEQFF. The CDR3 coding sequence is TGTGCCAGCAGGGCTAGCGGGAGCGATAATGAGCAGTTCTTC. The V call is TRBV6-2 or TRBV6-3, the J call TRBJ2-1; 10 bases align to TRBD2. The junction had 6 bases not matched to a gene; V was cut back by 6 bases and J by 7 bases. Germline V lookup: CDR1 MNHEY, CDR2 SVGEGT. CDR3 size: 14 residues.

There are many counts of this clonotype. This sequence joins TRBV6-1 and TRBJ1-2, with D possibly being TRBD1 (5 bases). The V gene's germline CDR1 is MNHNS and CDR2 SASEGT. This CDR3 is built from 15 residues. With 2 bases removed from V and 4 bases from J, the gap between germline ends came to 14 bases. CDR3 sequence (DNA): TGTGCCAGCAGTGAAAAAGCAGGGAGGGCCTATGGCTACACCTTC. It codes for CASSEKAGRAYGYTF.

This clonotype was seen ten or more times. The rearrangement uses TRBV7-2 and TRBJ2-2; 10 nucleotides match TRBD1. Trimming took 3 bases from V and 9 from J; bases not matched to a gene: 4. There are 14 residues in the CDR3. CDR1 is SGHTA and CDR2 is FQGNSA in the germline V gene. CDR3 coding DNA: TGTGCCAGCAGCTTTGACAGGGGGCGACGGGAGCTGTTTTTT. This gives the protein CASSFDRGRRELFF.

The table lists this clonotype with many counts. V is TRBV6-2 or TRBV6-3 and J is TRBJ1-5; maybe TRBD1 (6 bases). Germline CDR1 is MNHEY and CDR2 is SVGEGT. V lost 0 bases, J lost 2 bases, and 11 bases lay in between. This CDR3 region has 16 residues. The CDR3 DNA reads as TGTGCCAGCAGTTACTCGACCAGGGGTGGCAATCAGCCCCAGCATTTT. Translated, it gives CASSYSTRGGNQPQHF.

In its sample, this clonotype was seen many times. The chain is built from TRBV19 and TRBJ2-7; 7 nucleotides align to TRBD1. This CDR3 is built from 15 residues. The V and J ends lost 3 bases and 3 bases, in that order; junction bases with no gene match: 8. Germline V gene sequence: CDR1 LNHDA, CDR2 SQIVND (reference sequence). The CDR3 bases are TGTGCCAGTAGTATTAGAAGGGACAGCGACTACGAGCAGTACTTC. Its translation is CASSIRRDSDYEQYF.